Following are 13 T cell receptor beta chains from one sample sequenced in a study of blood T cells in healthy people across ages. PCR was performed a second time for about 6 to 12 cycles using a sample-barcoded 5' primer and a J-beta primer mix. TCRdb fed the 5' RACE reads into MiXCR, producing one record per CDR3 protein. The repertoire holds 1.6 million or so distinct CDR3 sequences, with approximately 32% as singletons. Sequencing was done on a sample of blood. The receptors originated from a woman younger than 45 in good health.

V and J are TRBV6-5 and TRBJ2-1; TRBD2 matches at 8 bases. The CDR3 runs 14 residues. Germline trimming cut 8 bases from V and 8 bases from J; bases unmatched to any gene: 11. The germline gives CDR1 MNHEY, CDR2 SVGAGI. The DNA for the CDR3 is TGTGCCAGCGGGAGCAGCGGGAGTATCCATGAGCAGTTCTTC. Translating gives CASGSSGSIHEQFF.

The V call is TRBV5-8, the J call TRBJ1-2, with D possibly TRBD1 on 5 matching bases. This CDR3 contains 13 residues. The V gene's germline CDR1 is SGHTS and CDR2 YDEGEE. Trimming took off 5 bases at V and 5 bases at J, with 13 bases between the two ends. The CDR3 nucleotides read TGTGCCAGCAGGAGGGTGACAGAGTATGGCTACACCTTC. Its translation: CASRRVTEYGYTF.

The rearrangement uses TRBV9 and TRBJ1-2, with D tentatively TRBD1 (5 bases). Between the trimmed V and J ends, which lost 1 base and 5 bases, there was a span of 18 bases. Per germline, CDR1 SGDLS and CDR2 YYNGEE. CDR3 length: 16 residues. The CDR3, as DNA: TGTGCCAGCAGCGTATGGGAGATGGAACAGGAGTATGGCTACACCTTC. Amino acids: CASSVWEMEQEYGYTF.

This clonotype came up once. Sequence at one end of the junction differs from germline and may be a read error. The CDR3 nucleotides are TGTGCCAGCAACCAAGACTTGCTGGGGATCCGTTCACCCCTCCACTTT. Translated: CASNQDLLGIRSPLHF. The chain has TRBV4-2 and TRBJ1-6; D remains unclear. This CDR3 spans 16 amino acids. Germline assignment: CDR1 LGHNA and CDR2 YNFKEQ.

This clonotype was recorded many times. V gene TRBV9 combines with J gene TRBJ2-4, with unresolved D. Trimming left V 4 bases short and J 0 bases short, with 14 bases between. The CDR3 length is 16 residues. The germline gives CDR1 SGDLS, CDR2 YYNGEE. This CDR3 reads CASSHSENLAKNIQYF. In DNA, the CDR3 is TGTGCCAGCAGCCACTCCGAGAACCTAGCCAAAAACATTCAGTACTTC. Looking up the rest from reference TRBV9 and TRBJ2-4 gives the full variable domain: DSGVTQTPKHLITATGQRVTLRCSPRSGDLSVYWYQQSLDQGLQFLIQYYNGEERAKGNILERFSAQQFPDLHSELNLSSLELGDSALYFCASSHSENLAKNIQYFGAGTRLSVL.

The chain carries TRBV3-1 and TRBJ1-4; 9 bases line up with TRBD1. V was clipped by 0 bases and J by 10 bases; unmatched bases: 9. The CDR3 is made up of 16 amino acids. Germline-derived CDR1 and CDR2 are LGHDT and YNNKEL (reference sequence). In DNA, the CDR3 is TGTGCCAGCAGCCAAGAGGAGACGGACAGGGGTGGAAAACTGTTTTTT. Encoded protein: CASSQEETDRGGKLFF.

This clonotype showed up just a few times. The chain has TRBV6-1 and TRBJ2-1; 9 nucleotides match TRBD1. Trimming at V came to 10 bases and at J to 3 bases, leaving 7 bases not matched to a gene. The CDR3 extends over 14 amino acids. Germline CDR1 and CDR2: MNHNS and SASEGT. CDR3 DNA sequence: TGTGCCATAACCTTGGACAGGGGCTACAATGAGCAGTTCTTC. This gives the protein CAITLDRGYNEQFF.

Remarks on this clonotype: The conserved phenylalanine or tryptophan normally closing the CDR3 is absent here, so this likely arose from a read error. V usage is TRBV4-1 and J usage is TRBJ2-3; 7 positions match TRBD2. This CDR3 is 15 amino acids long. The V and J ends lost 3 bases and 3 bases, in that order; junction bases with no gene match: 6. Germline loops: CDR1 MGHRA, CDR2 YSYEKL. The CDR3 nucleotides are TGCGCCAGCAGCCAGCTAGGGACTACGACAGATACGCAGTATGTT. As protein: CASSQLGTTTDTQYV.

The chain has TRBV20-1 and TRBJ2-7; D may be TRBD1 or TRBD2 (6 bases each). Trimming removed 5 bases from V and 6 bases from J, with 17 bases in between. The CDR3 loop spans 13 amino acids. Germline V gene lookup returns CDR1 DFQATT and CDR2 SNEGSKA (reference sequence). The CDR3 bases are TGCAGTGCTCTAGGGTTTCCGGGGGCCGAGCAGTACTTC. Its translation is CSALGFPGAEQYF.

The J gene is TRBJ2-1, the V gene TRBV6-1, with 7 bases matching TRBD1. Germline lookup yields CDR1 MNHNS and CDR2 SASEGT. Trimming cost V 2 bases and J 9 bases; bases outside gene matches: 16. The CDR3 is made up of 17 amino acids. CDR3 amino acids: CASSETISYTRQGEQFF. The CDR3 DNA reads TGTGCCAGCAGTGAAACTATTTCGTATACCCGACAGGGTGAGCAGTTCTTC.

This clonotype was observed a handful of times. The chain recombines TRBV12-3 or TRBV12-4 with TRBJ1-5; D ambiguous. V was pared by 4 bases and J by 0 bases, with 13 bases between. The CDR3 contains 16 residues. The CDR3: CASSYGAGYSNQPQHF. The CDR3 bases are TGTGCCAGCAGTTACGGCGCGGGGTATAGCAATCAGCCCCAGCATTTT.

This clonotype was recorded a few times. The chain couples TRBV5-5 to TRBJ2-7; possible D gene TRBD2, 5 bases. Trimming left V 6 bases short and J 0 bases short, with 10 bases between. The CDR3 totals 13 residues. Germline CDR1 is SGHKS and CDR2 is YYEKEE (reference sequence). The CDR3 is CASNEGSSYEQYF. In DNA form, the CDR3 reads TGTGCCAGCAACGAAGGGAGCTCCTACGAGCAGTACTTC.

Only a few counts were recorded for this clonotype. This chain uses TRBV7-9 with TRBJ2-7; TRBD1 matches at 7 bases. Unmatched junction bases numbered 7, after V lost 5 bases and J lost 3 bases. From germline, CDR1 is SEHNR and CDR2 FQNEAQ (reference sequence). The CDR3 consists of 14 residues. The CDR3 nucleotides are TGTGCCAGCAGCCAGGCTGGGACAGTCTACGAGCAGTACTTC. Protein sequence: CASSQAGTVYEQYF.